The following is a TCR beta chain sequence with its context. The entry originates in a study of T cell changes during pregnancy in multiple sclerosis. V was clipped by 9 bases and J by 8 bases, with 17 bases between them. The germline V gene encodes CDR1 SNHLY and CDR2 FYNNEI. The CDR3 sequence is 12 residues long. Sequencing used immunoSEQ multiplex PCR; TCRdb keeps in-frame clones, though not all of them. Of some 38,000 clones in the sample, 90% to 95% are singletons; the top ten hold 0.35% to 0.55%. The gene calls are TRBV2 and TRBJ2-7; D possibly corresponds to TRBD2 (6 bases). Source: CD4+ T cells from peripheral blood mononuclear cells, taken in the third trimester of pregnancy. This sequence originates from a female donor in good health, enrolled as a control in a pregnancy study. CDR3 region: CAREQGGHQQYF. CDR3 nucleotide sequence: TGTGCCAGGGAGCAGGGAGGACACCAGCAGTACTTC.